The sample holds a few counts of the clone carrying this T cell receptor (beta chain). Its antigen remains unknown. These data come from a study of response to subunit inactivated influenza vaccine. Whole-study results and caveats: Authors suggested each seasonal flu vaccination may recruit only limited numbers of new T cells.

TCRdb reprocessed the RT-PCR reads via MiXCR and lists one record per CDR3 protein. This sample has a few hundred thousand distinct CDR3 sequences; 11% to 15% occur once, and the top ten carry roughly 11%. Germline CDR1 reads MNHNS; CDR2 reads SASEGT. V was trimmed by 6 bases and J by 0 bases, leaving 15 bases between them. There are 16 residues in the CDR3. The rearrangement links TRBV6-1 to TRBJ1-3, with a tentative D call TRBD1 (5 bases). This TCR was recovered from a man aged 50-60 years who received an inactivated influenza vaccine. Sequenced material: PBMCs from blood, taken 11 to 12 days after vaccination. The DNA for the CDR3 is TGTGCCAGCAGACAGAGCGGACAACCCTCTGGAAACACCATATATTTT. This translates into CASRQSGQPSGNTIYF.